Following are 10 T cell receptor beta chains from one sample sequenced in a study of blood T cell repertoires in COVID-19. Using immunoSEQ multiplex PCR, the repertoire was profiled, and TCRdb retains in-frame clones only, with some absent. Of some 200,000 clones listed, more than 80% are singletons. The sample consisted of peripheral blood. The receptors originated from a woman in her sixties with acute or convalescent COVID-19.

V usage is TRBV28 and J usage is TRBJ1-2; no clear D. Trimming cost V 3 bases and J 7 bases, with 12 bases left between them. Germline V gene sequence: CDR1 MDHEN, CDR2 SYDVKM. This CDR3 is built from 13 residues. CDR3 sequence (DNA): TGTGCCAGCAGTTTTAATGTCGCGCGTGGCTACACCTTC. Translating it yields CASSFNVARGYTF.

V is TRBV3-1 (or the pseudogene TRBV3-2) and J is TRBJ2-1; 8 bases are shared with TRBD2. Losses at the gene ends were 1 base for V and 9 bases for J; bases not matched to a gene: 11. The CDR3 sequence is 16 residues long. Germline assignment: CDR1 LGHDT and CDR2 YNNKEL (reference sequence). CDR3 region: CASSQGAGAGMGEQFF. Here the CDR3 DNA reads TGTGCCAGCAGCCAAGGAGCGGGAGCGGGCATGGGTGAGCAGTTCTTC.

V gene TRBV19 combines with J gene TRBJ2-1; 9 bases fit TRBD1. Germline CDR1 reads LNHDA; CDR2 reads SQIVND (reference sequence). V lost 4 bases, J lost 5 bases, and 6 bases stayed unmatched. The CDR3 is made up of 15 amino acids. The CDR3 bases are TGTGCCAGTAGTAGTCCGGGACAGGGAAACAATGAGCAGTTCTTC. Its translation is CASSSPGQGNNEQFF.

The rearrangement links TRBV11-2 to TRBJ1-3, with 8 bases fitting TRBD1. The CDR3 length is 15 residues. V lost 3 bases, J lost 4 bases, and 5 bases stayed unmatched. Germline CDR1 is SGHAT and CDR2 is FQNNGV. CDR3 nucleotide sequence: TGTGCCAGCAGCTTGTCTTACAGGGGGGGAAACACCATATATTTT. Translated, it gives CASSLSYRGGNTIYF.

Note on this clone: Other DNA sequences in this specimen translate into the identical CDR3. The gene calls are TRBV28 and TRBJ1-5, with D uncertain. CDR3 size: 14 residues. Germline V gene data show CDR1 as MDHEN and CDR2 as SYDVKM. V dropped 5 bases and J dropped 0 bases, with 8 bases sitting between them. CDR3 DNA: TGTGCCAGCAGTCCAACAGATAGCAATCAGCCCCAGCATTTT. It specifies CASSPTDSNQPQHF.

This clone appeared many times. The chain employs TRBV19 and TRBJ2-3; 7 bases fit TRBD2. This CDR3 is built from 15 residues. Germline V lookup: CDR1 LNHDA, CDR2 SQIVND (reference sequence). Germline trimming cut 5 bases from V and 7 bases from J; bases unmatched to any gene: 12. Here the CDR3 DNA reads TGTGCCAGTAGTCCTGAGGCGGGGGAGGTAAATACGCAGTATTTT. Translated, it gives CASSPEAGEVNTQYF.

The J gene is TRBJ1-5, the V gene TRBV28, with no clear D. From germline, CDR1 is MDHEN and CDR2 SYDVKM. Trimming took 8 bases from V and 2 from J, leaving 10 bases between them. The CDR3 contains 13 residues. The CDR3 region is CASLRRGNQPQHF. The CDR3 nucleotides are TGTGCCAGCCTACGCCGAGGCAATCAGCCCCAGCATTTT.

The V call is TRBV2, the J call TRBJ2-2, with a tentative D call TRBD2 (5 bases). The CDR3 covers 13 residues. Between the trimmed V and J ends, which lost 8 bases and 5 bases, there was a span of 12 bases. In germline, CDR1 is SNHLY, CDR2 FYNNEI. CDR3 in amino acids: CASLRDGTGELFF. CDR3 nucleotide sequence: TGTGCCAGCCTCCGGGATGGGACCGGGGAGCTGTTTTTT.

This chain joins TRBV7-9 and TRBJ2-3; no clear D. Trimming left V 5 bases short and J 5 bases short, with 5 bases between. The CDR3 is 11 residues long. Germline CDR1 is SEHNR and CDR2 is FQNEAQ (reference sequence). The CDR3 DNA reads TGTGCCAGCAGCCCCATAGATACGCAGTATTTT. Translating gives CASSPIDTQYF.

The CDR3 loop reads CASSLAGATEAFF. The CDR3 nucleotides read TGTGCCAGTAGTTTGGCGGGTGCCACTGAAGCTTTCTTT. This sequence joins TRBV19 and TRBJ1-1; unclear D gene. Deletions cut 5 bases from V and 4 bases from J, with 11 bases between. The CDR3 is 13 residues long. Germline loops: CDR1 LNHDA, CDR2 SQIVND (reference sequence).